This T cell receptor beta chain appears in the sequencing data of a study of blood T cells in healthy people across ages. PCR was performed a second time for about 6 to 12 cycles using a sample-barcoded 5' primer and a J-beta primer mix. One entry per CDR3 protein results from TCRdb running MiXCR on the 5' RACE reads. The sample yields about 1.8 million distinct CDR3 sequences, roughly 50% seen once. Germline V CDR1 and CDR2: MDHEN, SYDVKM. The CDR3 extends over 13 amino acids. V was pared by 7 bases and J by 12 bases, with 11 bases of the junction left unmatched. The sample comprised blood. This chain uses TRBV28 with TRBJ2-1; 8 bases fit TRBD2. This clonotype was obtained from a woman in her thirties or forties in good health. CDR3 sequence (DNA): TGTGCCAGCACCACATTAGGCGCGGGGGGGCAGTTCTTC. Its protein is CASTTLGAGGQFF.